The next 15 T cell receptor beta chains were all read from a single sample in a study of cytomegalovirus exposure and HLA in healthy donors. Primers: 60 Vbeta forward and 13 Jbeta reverse. Assay: immunoSEQ multiplex PCR; the TCRdb copy retains only in-frame clones and omits some. The sample has about 160,000 clones; more than 75% are singletons. The specimen was PBMCs. These receptors came from a girl aged 2-10 years in good health and CMV-seropositive.

The rearrangement joins TRBV2 to TRBJ2-2, with D possibly being TRBD2 (5 bases). V lost 6 bases, J lost 7 bases, and 12 bases lay in between. This CDR3 comprises 13 residues. CDR1 and CDR2 from the germline V gene are SNHLY and FYNNEI. In DNA, the CDR3 is TGTGCCAGCAGAAATGAGGGCGACGGGGAGCTGTTTTTT. It translates to CASRNEGDGELFF.

The chain carries TRBV4-2 and TRBJ1-4; D is uncertain. Looked up from germline, CDR1 is LGHNA and CDR2 is YNFKEQ. CDR3 length: 16 residues. The V gene lost 0 bases and the J gene lost 4 bases, with 12 bases spanning the gap. DNA of the CDR3: TGTGCCAGCAGCCAAGATATAGGGAGGTTTAATGAAAAACTGTTTTTT. As protein: CASSQDIGRFNEKLFF.

The rearrangement links TRBV5-4 to TRBJ1-2; D unclear. Germline assignment: CDR1 SGHNT and CDR2 YYREEE (reference sequence). The CDR3 length is 13 residues. Between the trimmed V and J ends, which lost 5 bases and 8 bases, there was a span of 16 bases. CDR3 sequence reads: CASRHGLDGGYTF. CDR3 DNA sequence: TGTGCCAGCAGACATGGACTAGATGGAGGCTACACCTTC.

The chain employs TRBV6-5 and TRBJ2-3; the D gene is possibly TRBD1 (6 bases). The CDR3 has 12 amino acids. CDR1 and CDR2 (germline): MNHEY, SVGAGI. V gave up 4 bases and J gave up 8 bases, with 10 bases separating them. The CDR3 DNA reads as TGTGCCAGCAGTTCACAGGGAAGTACGCAGTATTTT. Residues: CASSSQGSTQYF.

The chain recombines TRBV2 with TRBJ2-7; 7 bases line up with TRBD2. This CDR3 contains 14 residues. Losses at the gene ends were 6 bases for V and 3 bases for J; bases not matched to a gene: 8. Germline V gene sequence: CDR1 SNHLY, CDR2 FYNNEI. The CDR3 is CASRGLGGSYEQYF. In DNA, the CDR3 is TGTGCCAGCAGGGGCTTGGGCGGGAGCTACGAGCAGTACTTC. The variable domain in full, completed from reference TRBV2 and TRBJ2-7, reads EPEVTQTPSHQVTQMGQEVILRCVPISNHLYFYWYRQILGQKVEFLVSFYNNEISEKSEIFDDQFSVERPDGSNFTLKIRSTKLEDSAMYFCASRGLGGSYEQYFGPGTRLTVT.

This clone was counted a few times. This sequence joins TRBV7-9 and TRBJ1-1; D uncertain. Germline V gene data show CDR1 as SEHNR and CDR2 as FQNEAQ (reference sequence). The CDR3 sequence is 15 residues long. V lost 4 bases and J lost 1, with 13 bases in between. For the CDR3, the DNA is TGTGCCAGCAGCTCAGGACGGACTACGAACACTGAAGCTTTCTTT. It encodes CASSSGRTTNTEAFF.

This clone has only a few counts. The V call is TRBV6-6, the J call TRBJ1-4, with TRBD1 matching 8 bases. CDR1 is MNHNY, CDR2 SVGAGI, per germline (reference sequence). V trimming: 6 bases; J trimming: 4 bases; junction bases outside the gene matches: 4. There are 14 residues in the CDR3. CDR3 DNA sequence: TGTGCCAGCAGCCATGACAGGGGTAATGAAAAACTGTTTTTT. Translating gives CASSHDRGNEKLFF.

The V call is TRBV30, the J call TRBJ2-1; D unclear. Germline CDR1 is GTSNPN and CDR2 is SVGIG (reference sequence). The ends were cut back, 5 bases at V and 4 bases at J, with 6 bases in the middle. The CDR3 is made up of 11 amino acids. CDR3 loop: CAWRHYNEQFF. The CDR3 DNA is TGTGCCTGGCGACATTACAATGAGCAGTTCTTC.

The chain uses TRBV7-2 and TRBJ2-7; 7 bases are a match to TRBD2. CDR1 and CDR2 from the germline V gene are SGHTA and FQGNSA. The CDR3 runs to 15 residues. With 7 bases clipped from V and 2 bases from J, the junction kept 11 bases outside the gene matches. The CDR3 is CASTRRLADPYEQYF. Written as DNA, the CDR3 is TGTGCCAGCACCCGGAGACTAGCTGATCCCTACGAGCAGTACTTC.

CDR3: CASSGGLAYEQYF. The CDR3 DNA reads as TGTGCCAGCAGTGGGGGACTAGCATACGAGCAGTACTTC. The rearrangement joins TRBV2 to TRBJ2-7, with 9 bases that match TRBD2. This CDR3 comprises 13 residues. Germline assignment: CDR1 SNHLY and CDR2 FYNNEI. With 4 bases clipped from V and 4 bases from J, the junction kept 2 bases outside the gene matches.

This rearrangement joins TRBV19 to TRBJ2-5; possible D gene TRBD2, 5 bases. V was cut by 6 bases and J by 5 bases, with 19 bases left in between. The CDR3 is 15 amino acids. Germline values: CDR1 LNHDA, CDR2 SQIVND (reference sequence). CDR3 loop: CASSSPPGSRETQYF. CDR3 coding DNA: TGTGCCAGTAGCTCCCCCCCGGGGTCCCGGGAGACCCAGTACTTC.

The chain joins TRBV30 to TRBJ2-1, with 14 bases identical to TRBD2. Germline trimming cut 1 base from V and 10 bases from J; bases unmatched to any gene: 9. The CDR3 is made up of 16 amino acids. Looked up from germline, CDR1 is GTSNPN and CDR2 is SVGIG (reference sequence). The CDR3 loop reads CAWSAPPTSGRGEQFF. CDR3 sequence (DNA): TGTGCCTGGAGTGCCCCCCCGACTAGCGGGAGGGGAGAGCAGTTCTTC.

The chain combines TRBV7-6 with TRBJ2-2; D not certain. The germline gives CDR1 SGHVS, CDR2 FNYEAQ. V lost 5 bases to trimming and J lost 7 bases, with 17 bases between them. This CDR3 spans 15 amino acids. The CDR3 nucleotides are TGTGCCAGCAGCCTTCTTCCGGGTATAATCGGGGAGCTGTTTTTT. Its translation: CASSLLPGIIGELFF. Combining the CDR3 with reference TRBV7-6 and TRBJ2-2 gives the whole variable domain GAGVSQSPRYKVTKRGQDVALRCDPISGHVSLYWYRQALGQGPEFLTYFNYEAQQDKSGLPNDRFSAERPEGSISTLTIQRTEQRDSAMYRCASSLLPGIIGELFFGEGSRLTVL.

In its sample, this clone was seen once. V and J are TRBV30 and TRBJ2-7; the D is unclear. This CDR3 region has 12 residues. Trimming cost V 0 bases and J 5 bases, with 8 bases left between them. Germline CDR1 is GTSNPN and CDR2 is SVGIG (reference sequence). The CDR3 DNA is TGTGCCTGGAGTGTATTAATTAACGAGCAGTACTTC. This translates into CAWSVLINEQYF.

The rearrangement links TRBV4-1 to TRBJ2-1; 11 nucleotides line up with TRBD1. Germline V gene data show CDR1 as MGHRA and CDR2 as YSYEKL. The CDR3 totals 17 residues. With 1 base clipped from V and 8 bases from J, the junction kept 10 bases outside the gene matches. CDR3 bases: TGCGCCAGCAGCCAAGGGCAGGGGACAGGGGGAGGAGATGAGCAGTTCTTC. It specifies CASSQGQGTGGGDEQFF.